The 25 T cell receptor beta chains reported below all come from one sample, sequenced in a study of shared clonotypes between healthy human individuals. Assay: immunoSEQ multiplex PCR; the TCRdb copy retains only in-frame clones and omits some. The profile shows 180,000 or so clones, approximately 92% of them singletons. Sequencing input: naive CD4+ T cells sorted from blood. The subset: CD45RA+ positively selected. The receptors originated from a woman in her thirties in good health.

This chain uses TRBV28 with TRBJ1-1; no firm D call. Trimming took 6 bases from V and 5 from J, leaving 19 bases between them. The V gene's germline CDR1 is MDHEN and CDR2 SYDVKM. This CDR3 spans 15 amino acids. The CDR3 sequence: CASSPTTNRGTEAFF. CDR3 DNA sequence: TGTGCCAGCAGCCCAACGACTAACAGAGGGACTGAAGCTTTCTTT.

The chain is built from TRBV2 and TRBJ1-2; no clear D gene. The CDR3 runs 13 residues. The germline V and J ends were trimmed by 1 base and 4 bases, with 7 bases remaining between them. CDR1 and CDR2 (germline): SNHLY, FYNNEI. CDR3 DNA sequence: TGTGCCAGCAGTGAAGGTGGGTTCTATGGCTACACCTTC. Residues: CASSEGGFYGYTF.

The chain is built from TRBV5-8 and TRBJ1-6, with 7 positions matching TRBD1. There are 15 residues in the CDR3. Germline V gene data show CDR1 as SGHTS and CDR2 as YDEGEE. V lost 3 bases and J lost 7; bases outside the gene matches: 7. This CDR3 is CASSSGTVSNSPLHF. Here the CDR3 DNA reads TGTGCCAGCAGCTCCGGGACAGTTTCGAATTCACCCCTCCACTTT.

This sequence joins TRBV5-1 and TRBJ1-4; D unresolved. The V and J ends lost 6 bases and 2 bases respectively, with 11 bases between them. The germline gives CDR1 SGHRS, CDR2 YFSETQ. This CDR3 spans 14 amino acids. CDR3 nucleotide sequence: TGCGCCAGCAAAGACGGACTCACTAATGAAAAACTGTTTTTT. This encodes CASKDGLTNEKLFF.

The chain uses TRBV18 and TRBJ2-5, with D hard to call. The last part of the DNA fits TRBJ2-7 better; the J call may be wrong. The CDR3 totals 16 residues. Per germline, CDR1 KGHSH and CDR2 LQKENI. The CDR3: CASSPSAQSSSYEQYF. In nucleotides, the CDR3 is TGTGCCAGCTCACCTTCGGCTCAGTCTTCCTCCTACGAGCAGTACTTC.

V gene TRBV29-1 combines with J gene TRBJ1-2; 8 nucleotides agree with TRBD1. The ends lost 4 bases at V and 4 bases at J; junction bases unmatched: 8. Germline CDR1 reads SQVTM; CDR2 reads ANQGSEA. The CDR3 is made up of 14 amino acids. CDR3 loop: CSVAPGTGFYGYTF. The DNA of the CDR3 is TGCAGCGTTGCCCCCGGGACAGGCTTCTATGGCTACACCTTC.

The V call is TRBV7-3, the J call TRBJ1-6; weak D call: TRBD1 (6 bases). Germline lookup yields CDR1 SGHTA and CDR2 FQGTGA. CDR3 length: 15 amino acids. The V end lost 3 bases, the J end lost 7 bases, and 13 bases lay between the germline ends. CDR3 DNA sequence: TGTGCCAGCAGCTTGGGGGCGCTACGAAATTCACCCCTCCACTTT. Its protein product is CASSLGALRNSPLHF.

The chain recombines TRBV20-1 with TRBJ2-5; D is unclear. CDR3 length: 11 amino acids. CDR1 DFQATT and CDR2 SNEGSKA come from the germline V gene (reference sequence). Deletions cut 4 bases from V and 7 bases from J, with 10 bases between. DNA of the CDR3: TGCAGTGCTATTCCTGACGGGACCCAGTACTTC. Amino acid sequence: CSAIPDGTQYF.

The chain has TRBV6-1 and TRBJ2-7; 12 bases map to TRBD2. J gave up 6 bases and V 2 bases, and 2 bases lay outside the gene matches. CDR1 is MNHNS, CDR2 SASEGT, per germline. This CDR3 is built from 14 residues. The CDR3 here is CASSELTSGSEQYF. The CDR3 nucleotides are TGTGCCAGCAGTGAATTGACTAGCGGGAGCGAGCAGTACTTC.

The rearrangement joins TRBV28 to TRBJ2-5, with 7 bases that match TRBD1. V shed 8 bases, J shed 4 bases, and the junction held 7 bases outside the gene matches. The CDR3 runs 13 residues. Per germline, CDR1 MDHEN and CDR2 SYDVKM. The CDR3 DNA is TGTGCCAGCCGGGACAGCCCCTCAGAGACCCAGTACTTC. Its protein product is CASRDSPSETQYF. The variable domain in full, completed from reference TRBV28 and TRBJ2-5, reads DVKVTQSSRYLVKRTGEKVFLECVQDMDHENMFWYRQDPGLGLRLIYFSYDVKMKEKGDIPEGYSVSREKKERFSLILESASTNQTSMYLCASRDSPSETQYFGPGTRLLVL.

The table lists this clone with a count of one. The chain combines TRBV5-1 with TRBJ2-5, with TRBD1 identical over 11 bases. The J segment lost 4 bases and the V segment lost 5 bases, leaving 7 bases of the junction unmatched. The germline V gene encodes CDR1 SGHRS and CDR2 YFSETQ. The CDR3 loop spans 15 amino acids. CDR3 residues: CASRPWTGGRETQYF. As DNA, the CDR3 is TGCGCCAGCAGGCCTTGGACAGGGGGCCGAGAGACCCAGTACTTC.

The chain combines TRBV5-5 with TRBJ2-5; D possibly uses TRBD1 or TRBD2 (6 bases each). V was shortened by 1 base and J by 3 bases, with 16 bases between the two germline ends. Germline values: CDR1 SGHKS, CDR2 YYEKEE (reference sequence). There are 16 residues in the CDR3. CDR3 sequence reads: CASSLLGGRWEETQYF. The CDR3 coding sequence is TGTGCCAGCAGCTTGCTCGGGGGCCGGTGGGAAGAGACCCAGTACTTC. Full variable domain (remainder filled in from reference TRBV5-5 and TRBJ2-5): DAGVTQSPTHLIKTRGQQVTLRCSPISGHKSVSWYQQVLGQGPQFIFQYYEKEERGRGNFPDRFSARQFPNYSSELNVNALLLGDSALYLCASSLLGGRWEETQYFGPGTRLLVL.

The chain combines TRBV30 with TRBJ2-5; 8 bases are a match to TRBD1. The germline CDR1 and CDR2 sequences are GTSNPN and SVGIG (reference sequence). The CDR3 length is 14 residues. J was trimmed by 4 bases and V by 1 base; bases with no gene match: 5. CDR3 protein: CAWSATGGGETQYF. The CDR3 DNA sequence: TGTGCCTGGAGTGCTACAGGGGGTGGAGAGACCCAGTACTTC. The variable domain in full, completed from reference TRBV30 and TRBJ2-5, reads SQTIHQWPATLVQPVGSPLSLECTVEGTSNPNLYWYRQAAGRGLQLLFYSVGIGQISSEVPQNLSASRPQDRQFILSSKKLLLSDSGFYLCAWSATGGGETQYFGPGTRLLVL.

The chain employs TRBV5-1 and TRBJ2-7, with TRBD2 identical over 8 bases. Germline CDR1 SGHRS, CDR2 YFSETQ. There are 14 residues in the CDR3. After removal of 1 base from V and 4 bases from J, the junction contained 4 bases not matched to a gene. CDR3 protein: CASSLTSGGYEQYF. The DNA of the CDR3 is TGCGCCAGCAGCTTGACTAGCGGAGGATACGAGCAGTACTTC.

This clone was recorded once. The rearrangement uses TRBV21-1 and TRBJ1-6. TRBV21-1 is recorded as a pseudogene. This CDR3 has 18 residues. The CDR3 DNA sequence: TGTGCCGGCAGGCTCATTTTAGCTACACATAATCATAATTCACCCCTCCACTTT. Its translation is CAGRLILATHNHNSPLHF.

V usage is TRBV2 and J usage is TRBJ2-7; 7 bases line up with TRBD2. V dropped 7 bases and J dropped 2; count of bases not matched to a gene: 2. Germline values: CDR1 SNHLY, CDR2 FYNNEI. CDR3 size: 12 residues. CDR3 residues: CASTGLAYEQYF. The CDR3 bases are TGTGCCAGCACTGGACTAGCCTACGAGCAGTACTTC.

This rearrangement joins TRBV18 to TRBJ2-1; 8 positions agree with TRBD2. The germline gives CDR1 KGHSH, CDR2 LQKENI. The CDR3 is 17 amino acids. With V trimmed by 2 bases and J by 7 bases, 13 bases remained unmatched. CDR3 DNA: TGTGCCAGCTCACCAATCTCGGGAGGGTATTTGGGGAATGAGCAGTTCTTC. Translated: CASSPISGGYLGNEQFF.

The chain joins TRBV28 to TRBJ1-2; the match to TRBD1 covers 9 bases. Per germline, CDR1 MDHEN and CDR2 SYDVKM. Trimming took 8 bases from V and 8 from J; bases not matched to a gene: 15. This CDR3 has 15 amino acids. The CDR3 here is CASFTVGTGIVGYTF. CDR3 nucleotides: TGTGCCAGCTTCACGGTCGGGACAGGGATCGTCGGCTACACCTTC.

This chain links TRBV19 with TRBJ2-2, with 8 bases matching TRBD2. Germline lookup yields CDR1 LNHDA and CDR2 SQIVND (reference sequence). The CDR3 loop spans 15 amino acids. V gave up 4 bases and J gave up 6 bases; unmatched junction bases: 7. CDR3 bases: TGTGCCAGTAGTACATCCGGGACTAGGTCCGGGGAGCTGTTTTTT. The encoded protein is CASSTSGTRSGELFF. Based on the CDR3 plus reference TRBV19 and TRBJ2-2, the full variable domain is DGGITQSPKYLFRKEGQNVTLSCEQNLNHDAMYWYRQDPGQGLRLIYYSQIVNDFQKGDIAEGYSVSREKKESFPLTVTSAQKNPTAFYLCASSTSGTRSGELFFGEGSRLTVL.

The chain carries TRBV6-1 and TRBJ1-2; 7 bases align to TRBD1. CDR1 is MNHNS and CDR2 is SASEGT in the germline V gene. This CDR3 has 15 amino acids. The V gene end was trimmed by 8 bases and the J gene end by 7 bases; junction bases not matched to a gene: 16. Written as DNA, the CDR3 is TGTGCCAGCGGCATGGACAGGCACCCCCGTGGTGGCTACACCTTC. This sequence encodes CASGMDRHPRGGYTF.

The chain carries TRBV6-5 and TRBJ2-7, with 8 bases identical to TRBD2. The CDR3 is 16 amino acids. V lost 2 bases and J lost 2; bases outside the gene matches: 8. Germline CDR1 reads MNHEY; CDR2 reads SVGAGI. CDR3 region: CASSYQTSALPYEQYF. CDR3 nucleotides: TGTGCCAGCAGTTACCAGACTAGCGCTCTACCCTACGAGCAGTACTTC.

The sample holds a few counts of this clone. This chain's CDR3 is CASGRPGANEKLFF. Here the CDR3 DNA reads TGCGCCAGCGGACGGCCAGGGGCTAATGAAAAACTGTTTTTT. This chain joins TRBV4-1 and TRBJ1-4; possibly TRBD1 for D (6 bases). Per the germline V gene, CDR1 is MGHRA and CDR2 is YSYEKL. This CDR3 is built from 14 residues. Trimming left V 8 bases short and J 3 bases short, with 13 bases between.

The chain recombines TRBV28 with TRBJ2-7, with D possibly TRBD1 on 6 matching bases. Germline V gene data show CDR1 as MDHEN and CDR2 as SYDVKM. The V end lost 6 bases, the J end lost 5 bases, and 8 bases lay between the germline ends. The CDR3 has 11 residues. CDR3 protein: CASSHRDEQYF. The DNA of the CDR3 is TGTGCCAGCAGCCACAGGGACGAGCAGTACTTC.

V usage is TRBV28 and J usage is TRBJ2-7, with 7 bases identical to TRBD2. CDR3 length equals 15 residues. After removal of 6 bases from V and 4 bases from J, the junction contained 12 bases not matched to a gene. Germline V gives CDR1 MDHEN, CDR2 SYDVKM. The CDR3 bases are TGTGCCAGCAGACCCCACGGGGGGTTTGTGTACGAGCAGTACTTC. Translated, it gives CASRPHGGFVYEQYF.

V usage is TRBV18 and J usage is TRBJ2-1, with D maybe TRBD2 (6 bases). V shed 2 bases and J shed 5 bases, with 16 bases lying between them. CDR3 length: 16 residues. Germline loops: CDR1 KGHSH, CDR2 LQKENI. The DNA for the CDR3 is TGTGCCAGCTCACCAAGATCCGGGAGCGGAGACAATGAGCAGTTCTTC. Encoded protein: CASSPRSGSGDNEQFF.